This T cell receptor (beta chain) appears in the sequencing data of a study of T cell repertoires in cytomegalovirus infection. Study-wide results and limits: Of the TCR beta families, the public ones yielded a cumulative frequency that identified carriers of CMV plus the relevant HLA.

TCRdb reanalysed the reads using MiXCR and keeps one entry per CDR3 protein. The sample carries about 310,000 distinct CDR3 sequences, around 25% recorded once. This clonotype was counted ten times or more. The antigen is undetermined. The V end was cut by 10 bases, the J end by 2 bases, with 12 bases between. Germline CDR1 MDHEN, CDR2 SYDVKM. The CDR3 contains 12 residues. The chain carries TRBV28 and TRBJ2-7; no firm D call. The sequence was obtained from a human donor in good health (CMV status not recorded). Some clones in this sample may be carry-over from other donors' samples. The input for sequencing was cultured PBMCs, taken from culture after CMV antigen stimulation. The CDR3 DNA sequence: TGTGCCACGAGTGCACAGCCCTACGAGCAGTACGTC. It specifies CATSAQPYEQYV.